This passage covers 9 T cell receptor beta chains from one sample sequenced in a study of response to subunit inactivated influenza vaccine. TCRdb reanalysed the RT-PCR reads using MiXCR and keeps one entry per CDR3 protein. The data show about 520,000 distinct CDR3 sequences, with approximately 7.7% seen just once and less than 15% held by the top ten. Sequenced material: PBMCs from blood, taken around 25 months after vaccination. The receptor set was obtained from a man between 50 and 75 years old who received an inactivated influenza vaccine.

A few counts support this clonotype. This chain links TRBV21-1 with TRBJ2-1; the table names TRBD2, a call not compared with the DNA. TRBV21-1 is labeled a pseudogene. The CDR3 length is 18 residues. This chain's CDR3 is CASSKPHKTSGSYNEQFF. DNA of the CDR3: TGTGCCAGCAGCAAACCACATAAGACTAGCGGGTCCTACAATGAGCAGTTCTTC.

There are many counts of this clonotype. The genes are TRBV5-1 and TRBJ1-5, with unresolved D. CDR3 length: 16 amino acids. Between the trimmed V and J ends, which lost 0 bases and 6 bases, there was a span of 16 bases. Germline CDR1 is SGHRS and CDR2 is YFSETQ. This CDR3 reads CASSLGSPGVGQPQHF. The DNA of the CDR3 is TGCGCCAGCAGCTTGGGTTCCCCCGGCGTGGGTCAGCCCCAGCATTTT.

The chain carries TRBV20-1 and TRBJ2-3; D could derive from TRBD1 or TRBD2 (6 bases each). V lost 6 bases and J 2 bases, leaving 12 bases between the germline ends. Germline V gene sequence: CDR1 DFQATT, CDR2 SNEGSKA (reference sequence). This CDR3 has 13 amino acids. Here the CDR3 DNA reads TGCAGTGCCGTGGGGGGCCTCACAGATACGCAGTATTTT. Translation: CSAVGGLTDTQYF.

V is TRBV30 and J is TRBJ2-3; D uncertain. The germline V and J ends were trimmed by 0 bases and 4 bases, with 2 bases remaining between them. Germline CDR1 and CDR2: GTSNPN and SVGIG (reference sequence). This CDR3 is built from 11 residues. CDR3 residues: CAWSVSDTQYF. CDR3 DNA sequence: TGTGCCTGGAGTGTATCAGATACGCAGTATTTT. Based on the CDR3 plus reference TRBV30 and TRBJ2-3, the full variable domain is SQTIHQWPATLVQPVGSPLSLECTVEGTSNPNLYWYRQAAGRGLQLLFYSVGIGQISSEVPQNLSASRPQDRQFILSSKKLLLSDSGFYLCAWSVSDTQYFGPGTRLTVL.

There are a few counts of this clonotype. This sequence joins TRBV9 and TRBJ2-5, with 8 bases that match TRBD1. Germline V gene data show CDR1 as SGDLS and CDR2 as YYNGEE. V dropped 4 bases and J dropped 2; count of bases not matched to a gene: 10. The CDR3 contains 16 residues. The CDR3 sequence: CASSLGSGGWQETQYF. The CDR3 bases are TGTGCCAGCAGCCTCGGGTCAGGGGGCTGGCAAGAGACCCAGTACTTC.

This clonotype was recorded at least ten times. The chain has TRBV5-6 and TRBJ2-3; D is perhaps TRBD1 or TRBD2 (5 bases each). CDR3 length: 15 amino acids. CDR1 and CDR2 from the germline V gene are SGHDT and YYEEEE. Deletions cut 0 bases from V and 3 bases from J, with 11 bases between. The DNA of the CDR3 is TGTGCCAGCAGCTTGGGTAGGGACCGGACAGATACGCAGTATTTT. Amino acids: CASSLGRDRTDTQYF.

The chain couples TRBV27 to TRBJ2-1; a weak D match, TRBD2 (5 bases). The CDR3 sequence is 17 residues long. The germline CDR1 and CDR2 sequences are MNHEY and SMNVEV (reference sequence). V lost 5 bases and J lost 2, with 19 bases in between. The chain's CDR3 is CASSPRGSVTPYNEQFF. The CDR3 nucleotides read TGTGCCAGCAGTCCCCGCGGTAGCGTCACGCCCTACAATGAGCAGTTCTTC.

In this sample, this clonotype turned up many times. The chain links TRBV7-8 to TRBJ1-2; 7 nucleotides agree with TRBD1. There are 16 residues in the CDR3. From germline, CDR1 is SGHVS and CDR2 FQNEAQ. Trimming took 4 bases from V and 4 from J; bases not matched to a gene: 12. In DNA form, the CDR3 reads TGTGCCAGCAGCTCAATTAAAAGGACAGGCGGCTATGGCTACACCTTC. Amino acid sequence: CASSSIKRTGGYGYTF.

The chain couples TRBV18 to TRBJ2-7; TRBD2 agrees at 15 bases. The germline V gene has CDR1 KGHSH and CDR2 LQKENI. The V and J ends lost 6 bases and 7 bases, in that order; junction bases with no gene match: 7. The CDR3 loop spans 15 amino acids. As DNA, the CDR3 is TGTGCCAGCTCGTGGGGACTAGCGGGAGGCGAAGAGCAGTACTTC. This encodes CASSWGLAGGEEQYF.